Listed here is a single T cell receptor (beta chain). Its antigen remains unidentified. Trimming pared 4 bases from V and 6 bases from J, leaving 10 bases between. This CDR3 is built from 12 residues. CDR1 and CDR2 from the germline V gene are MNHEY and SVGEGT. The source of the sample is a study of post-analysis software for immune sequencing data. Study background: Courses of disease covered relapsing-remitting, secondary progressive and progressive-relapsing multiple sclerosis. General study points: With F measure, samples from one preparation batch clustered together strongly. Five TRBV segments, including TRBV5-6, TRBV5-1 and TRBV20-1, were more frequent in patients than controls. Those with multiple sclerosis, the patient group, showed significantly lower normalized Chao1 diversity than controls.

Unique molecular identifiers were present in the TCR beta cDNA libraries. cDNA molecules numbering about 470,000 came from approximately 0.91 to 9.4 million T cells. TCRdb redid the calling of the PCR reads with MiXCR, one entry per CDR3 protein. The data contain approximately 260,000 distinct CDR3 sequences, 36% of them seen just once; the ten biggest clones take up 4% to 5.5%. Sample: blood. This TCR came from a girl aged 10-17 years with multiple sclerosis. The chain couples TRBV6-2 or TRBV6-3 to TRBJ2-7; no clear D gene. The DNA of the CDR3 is TGTGCCAGCAGTTCCAGACAAGCCGAGCAGTACTTC. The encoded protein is CASSSRQAEQYF.